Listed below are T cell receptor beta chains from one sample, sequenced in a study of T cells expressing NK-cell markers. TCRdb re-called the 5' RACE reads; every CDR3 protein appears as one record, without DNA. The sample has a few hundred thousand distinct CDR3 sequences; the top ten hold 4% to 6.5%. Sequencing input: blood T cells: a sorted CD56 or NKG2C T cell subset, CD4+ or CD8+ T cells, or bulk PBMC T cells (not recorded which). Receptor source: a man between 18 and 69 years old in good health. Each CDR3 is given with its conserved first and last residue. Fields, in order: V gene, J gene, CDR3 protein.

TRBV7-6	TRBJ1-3	CASSHWDRGNTIYF
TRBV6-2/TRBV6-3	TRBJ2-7	CASSYSRWVREQYF
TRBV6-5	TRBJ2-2	CASSYGWGTSGTGELFF
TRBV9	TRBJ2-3	CASSVPLAGGLDTQYF
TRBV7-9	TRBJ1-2	CASSKGGTGNYGYTF
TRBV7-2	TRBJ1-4	CASSLSGTGTVKLFF
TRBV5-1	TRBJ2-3	CASSSQWGTVTDTQYF
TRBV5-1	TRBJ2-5	CASSLAGSGRETQYF
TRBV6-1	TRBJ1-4	CASGTGVSSNEKLFF
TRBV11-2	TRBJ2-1	CASSTIGKSSYNEQFF
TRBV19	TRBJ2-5	CASSRTGTSGLQETQYF
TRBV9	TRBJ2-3	CASSTLAGGSADTQYF
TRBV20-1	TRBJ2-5	CSARGDRGMLETQYF
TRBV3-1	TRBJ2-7	CASSQVYSRSSYEQYF
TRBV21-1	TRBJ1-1	CASSTGQGRRTEAFF
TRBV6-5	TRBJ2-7	CASSYSGTGGSNEQYF
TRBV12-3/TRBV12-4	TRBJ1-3	CASSQGAGNTIYF
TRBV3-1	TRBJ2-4	CASRGQIGIQYF
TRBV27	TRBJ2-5	CASSLSAGGLETQYF
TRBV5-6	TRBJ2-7	CASSFRTSGGYEQYF
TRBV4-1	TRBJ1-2	CASSRGTLMGYGYTF
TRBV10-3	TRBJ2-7	CAISLTGTYEQYF
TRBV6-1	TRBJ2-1	CASSLKGGNEQFF
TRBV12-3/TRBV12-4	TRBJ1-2	CASRGTGNYGYTF
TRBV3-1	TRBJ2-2	CASSRGSGAGELFF
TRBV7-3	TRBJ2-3	CASSWRPGTDTQYF